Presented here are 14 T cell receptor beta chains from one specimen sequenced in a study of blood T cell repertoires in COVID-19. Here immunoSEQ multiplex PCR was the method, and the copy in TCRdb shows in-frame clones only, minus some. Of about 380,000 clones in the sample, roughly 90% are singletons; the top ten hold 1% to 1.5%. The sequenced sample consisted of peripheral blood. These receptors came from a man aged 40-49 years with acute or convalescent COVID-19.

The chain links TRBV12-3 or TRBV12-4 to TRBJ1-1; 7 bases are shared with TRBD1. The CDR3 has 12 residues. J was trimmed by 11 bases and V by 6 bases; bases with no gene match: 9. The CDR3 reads CASSPDRVVAFF. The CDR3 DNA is TGTGCCAGCAGCCCCGACAGGGTAGTTGCTTTCTTT.

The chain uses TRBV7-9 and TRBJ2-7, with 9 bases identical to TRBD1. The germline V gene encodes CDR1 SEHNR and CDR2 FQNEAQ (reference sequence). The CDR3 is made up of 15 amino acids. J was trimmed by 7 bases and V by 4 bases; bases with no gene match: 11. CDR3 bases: TGTGCCAGCAGCTCACGCCGGGACAGGGTTCTAGAGCAGTACTTC. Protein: CASSSRRDRVLEQYF.

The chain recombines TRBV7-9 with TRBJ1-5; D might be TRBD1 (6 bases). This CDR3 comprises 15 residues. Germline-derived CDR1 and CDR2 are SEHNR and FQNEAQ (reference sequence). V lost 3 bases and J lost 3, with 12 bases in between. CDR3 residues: CASSFDRFNNQPQHF. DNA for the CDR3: TGTGCCAGCAGCTTCGACAGGTTCAACAATCAGCCCCAGCATTTT.

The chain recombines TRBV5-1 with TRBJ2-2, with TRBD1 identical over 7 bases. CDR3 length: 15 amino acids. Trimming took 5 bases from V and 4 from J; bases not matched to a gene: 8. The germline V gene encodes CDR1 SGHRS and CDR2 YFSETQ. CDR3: CASSFDRAGTGELFF. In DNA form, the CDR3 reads TGCGCCAGCAGTTTTGACAGGGCGGGCACCGGGGAGCTGTTTTTT.

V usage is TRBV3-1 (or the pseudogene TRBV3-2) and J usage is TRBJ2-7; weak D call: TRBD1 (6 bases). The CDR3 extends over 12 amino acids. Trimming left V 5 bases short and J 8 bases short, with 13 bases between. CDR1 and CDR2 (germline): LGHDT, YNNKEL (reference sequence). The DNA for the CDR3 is TGTGCCAGCAGCTCTAACAGGGTGCAGCAGTACTTC. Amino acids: CASSSNRVQQYF.

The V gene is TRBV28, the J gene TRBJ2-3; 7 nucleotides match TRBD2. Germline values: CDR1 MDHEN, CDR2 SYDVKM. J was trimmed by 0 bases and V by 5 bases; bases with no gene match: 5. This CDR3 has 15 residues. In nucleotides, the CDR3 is TGTGCCAGCAGTACCACTAGCGCCAGCACAGATACGCAGTATTTT. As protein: CASSTTSASTDTQYF.

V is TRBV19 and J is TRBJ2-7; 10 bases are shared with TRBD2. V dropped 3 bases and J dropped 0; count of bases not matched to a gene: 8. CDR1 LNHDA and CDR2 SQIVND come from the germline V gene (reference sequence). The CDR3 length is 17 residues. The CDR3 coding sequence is TGTGCCAGTAGTATCACTTTTAGCGGGAGGAGCTCCTACGAGCAGTACTTC. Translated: CASSITFSGRSSYEQYF. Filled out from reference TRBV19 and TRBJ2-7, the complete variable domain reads DGGITQSPKYLFRKEGQNVTLSCEQNLNHDAMYWYRQDPGQGLRLIYYSQIVNDFQKGDIAEGYSVSREKKESFPLTVTSAQKNPTAFYLCASSITFSGRSSYEQYFGPGTRLTVT.

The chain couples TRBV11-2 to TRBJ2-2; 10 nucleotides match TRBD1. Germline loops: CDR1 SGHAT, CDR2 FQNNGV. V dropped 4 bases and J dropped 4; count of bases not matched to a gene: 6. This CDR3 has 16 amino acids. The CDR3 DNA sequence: TGTGCCAGCAGCTCCCGACAGGGGGCGAGCACCGGGGAGCTGTTTTTT. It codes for CASSSRQGASTGELFF.

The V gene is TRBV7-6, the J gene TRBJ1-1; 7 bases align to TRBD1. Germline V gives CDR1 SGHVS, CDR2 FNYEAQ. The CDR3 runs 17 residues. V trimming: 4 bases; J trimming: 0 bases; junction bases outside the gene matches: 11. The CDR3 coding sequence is TGTGCCAGCAGCTCGGACACCGGGACAGTCATGAACACTGAAGCTTTCTTT. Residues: CASSSDTGTVMNTEAFF.

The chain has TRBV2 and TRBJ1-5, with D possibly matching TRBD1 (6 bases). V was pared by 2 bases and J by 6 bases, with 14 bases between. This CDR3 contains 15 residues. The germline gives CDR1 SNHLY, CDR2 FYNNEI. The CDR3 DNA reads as TGTGCCAGCAGTGAATGGACAGAGATAGGTCAGCCCCAGCATTTT. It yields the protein CASSEWTEIGQPQHF.

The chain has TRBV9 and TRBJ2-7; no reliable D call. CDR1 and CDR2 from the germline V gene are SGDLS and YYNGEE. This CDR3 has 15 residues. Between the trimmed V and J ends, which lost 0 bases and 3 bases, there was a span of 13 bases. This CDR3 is CASSVGPGQIYEQYF. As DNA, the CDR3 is TGTGCCAGCAGCGTAGGGCCTGGGCAGATCTACGAGCAGTACTTC.

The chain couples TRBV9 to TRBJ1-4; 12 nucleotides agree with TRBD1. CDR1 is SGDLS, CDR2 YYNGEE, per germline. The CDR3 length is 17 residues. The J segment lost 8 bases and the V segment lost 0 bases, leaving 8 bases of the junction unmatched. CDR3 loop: CASSVGVGQGASEKLFF. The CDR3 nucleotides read TGTGCCAGCAGCGTAGGAGTGGGACAGGGGGCGTCAGAAAAACTGTTTTTT.

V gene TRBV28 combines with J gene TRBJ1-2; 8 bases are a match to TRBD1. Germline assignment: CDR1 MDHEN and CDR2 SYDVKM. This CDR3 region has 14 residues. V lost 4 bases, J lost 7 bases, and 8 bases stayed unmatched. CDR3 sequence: CASSSQGAMGGYTF. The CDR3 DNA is TGTGCCAGCAGTTCCCAGGGGGCAATGGGTGGCTACACCTTC.

The CDR3 protein is CATGLAAAYNEQFF. CDR3 sequence (DNA): TGTGCCACGGGGCTAGCGGCGGCCTACAATGAGCAGTTCTTC. The chain combines TRBV2 with TRBJ2-1; 7 bases fit TRBD2. CDR1 and CDR2 from the germline V gene are SNHLY and FYNNEI. V gave up 10 bases and J gave up 2 bases; unmatched junction bases: 8. The CDR3 extends over 14 amino acids.